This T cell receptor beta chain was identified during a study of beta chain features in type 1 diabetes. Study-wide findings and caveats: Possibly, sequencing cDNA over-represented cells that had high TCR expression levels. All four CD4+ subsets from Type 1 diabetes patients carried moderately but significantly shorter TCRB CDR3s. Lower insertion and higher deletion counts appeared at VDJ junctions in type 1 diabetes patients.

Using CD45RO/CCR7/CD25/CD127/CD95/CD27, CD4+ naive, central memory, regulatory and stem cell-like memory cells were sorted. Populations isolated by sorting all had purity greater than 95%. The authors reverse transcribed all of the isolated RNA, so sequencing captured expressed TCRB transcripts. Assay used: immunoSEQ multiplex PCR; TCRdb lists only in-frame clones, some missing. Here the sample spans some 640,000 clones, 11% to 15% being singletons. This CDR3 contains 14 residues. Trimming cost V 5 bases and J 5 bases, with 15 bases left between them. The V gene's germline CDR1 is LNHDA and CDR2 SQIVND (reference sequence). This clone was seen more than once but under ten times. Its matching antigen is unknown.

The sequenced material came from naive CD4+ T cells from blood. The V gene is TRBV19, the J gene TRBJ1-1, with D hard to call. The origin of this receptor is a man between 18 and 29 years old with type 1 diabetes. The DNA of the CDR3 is TGTGCCAGTAGTCCCGTGATTCTCGCGACTGAAGCTTTCTTT. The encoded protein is CASSPVILATEAFF.